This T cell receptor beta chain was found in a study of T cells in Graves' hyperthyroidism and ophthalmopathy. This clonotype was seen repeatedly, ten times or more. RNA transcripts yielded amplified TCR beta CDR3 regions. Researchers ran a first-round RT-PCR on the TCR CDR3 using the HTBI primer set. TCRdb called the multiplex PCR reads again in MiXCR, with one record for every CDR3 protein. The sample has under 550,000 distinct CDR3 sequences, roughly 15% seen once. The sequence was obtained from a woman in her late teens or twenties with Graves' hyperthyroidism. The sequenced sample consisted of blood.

In DNA, the CDR3 is TGTGCCTGGAGTGTACAAGTGGGGGAGACCCAGTACTTC. Amino acid sequence: CAWSVQVGETQYF. V gene TRBV30 combines with J gene TRBJ2-5; no definite D call. Germline V gene lookup returns CDR1 GTSNPN and CDR2 SVGIG (reference sequence). This CDR3 region has 13 residues. Trimming took 0 bases from V and 5 from J, leaving 10 bases between them.